These 25 T cell receptor beta chains were all obtained from the same sample, sequenced in a study of blood T cell repertoires in COVID-19. Sequencing used immunoSEQ multiplex PCR; TCRdb keeps in-frame clones, though not all of them. The sample includes over 250,000 clones, approximately 88% seen only once; the top ten take about 1%. The sample comprised PBMCs or T cells enriched from blood (not recorded which). The receptors come from a woman in her thirties who had recovered from COVID-19.

This sequence joins TRBV5-1 and TRBJ2-1; D not resolved. Trimming left V 1 base short and J 0 bases short, with 11 bases between. The germline gives CDR1 SGHRS, CDR2 YFSETQ. The CDR3 extends over 16 amino acids. CDR3 bases: TGCGCCAGCAGCTTGTACCAGGTTAGCTCCTACAATGAGCAGTTCTTC. This gives the protein CASSLYQVSSYNEQFF.

The chain is built from TRBV6-1 and TRBJ2-7; the match to TRBD1 covers 8 bases. Germline values: CDR1 MNHNS, CDR2 SASEGT. The V gene end was trimmed by 3 bases and the J gene end by 1 base; junction bases not matched to a gene: 8. This CDR3 contains 16 residues. The CDR3 bases are TGTGCCAGCAGTGAGACCAACAGGGGGTGGTCCTACGAGCAGTACTTC. This sequence encodes CASSETNRGWSYEQYF.

V is TRBV10-3 and J is TRBJ2-5, with TRBD1 matching 10 bases. The CDR3 is 15 residues long. CDR1 and CDR2 (germline): ENHRY, SYGVKD. V shed 3 bases and J 2 bases; nucleotides not matched to a gene: 3. The CDR3 here is CAISDPGQGQETQYF. The CDR3 DNA follows: TGTGCCATCAGTGATCCGGGACAGGGGCAAGAGACCCAGTACTTC.

The chain combines TRBV19 with TRBJ2-1, with a tentative D call TRBD1 (5 bases). Germline V lookup: CDR1 LNHDA, CDR2 SQIVND (reference sequence). V lost 6 bases, J lost 3 bases, and 15 bases lay in between. The CDR3 is 15 amino acids. In DNA, the CDR3 is TGTGCCAGTAGCGCAGGACACCGGGTCTACAATGAGCAGTTCTTC. Its protein product is CASSAGHRVYNEQFF.

This clone was seen a handful of times. V is TRBV6-1 and J is TRBJ1-1; perhaps TRBD1 as D (6 bases). Trimming took off 2 bases at V and 7 bases at J, with 8 bases between the two ends. The CDR3 loop spans 12 amino acids. Germline assignment: CDR1 MNHNS and CDR2 SASEGT. CDR3: CASSERGYEAFF. The CDR3 nucleotides are TGTGCCAGCAGTGAAAGGGGGTATGAAGCTTTCTTT.

The genes are TRBV27 and TRBJ1-3; D possibly corresponds to TRBD1 (6 bases). The CDR3 has 15 amino acids. The ends were cut back, 2 bases at V and 4 bases at J, with 12 bases in the middle. The V gene's germline CDR1 is MNHEY and CDR2 SMNVEV (reference sequence). The CDR3: CASSLRGAGGNTIYF. CDR3 sequence (DNA): TGTGCCAGCAGTTTACGGGGGGCCGGAGGAAACACCATATATTTT.

The chain joins TRBV15 to TRBJ2-1; a weak D match, TRBD1 (5 bases). Trimming took off 1 base at V and 7 bases at J, with 14 bases between the two ends. Germline V CDR1 and CDR2: LNHNV, YYDKDF (reference sequence). This CDR3 region has 15 residues. CDR3 protein: CATSRGGRVRNEQFF. In nucleotides, the CDR3 is TGTGCCACCAGCAGAGGAGGCAGGGTAAGGAATGAGCAGTTCTTC.

The V and J genes are TRBV19 and TRBJ1-2; 7 bases are a match to TRBD1. The trim removed 8 bases at V and 0 bases at J, leaving 9 bases unmatched. CDR3 length: 15 amino acids. Germline V gives CDR1 LNHDA, CDR2 SQIVND (reference sequence). CDR3 nucleotides: TGTGCCAGTGCCCCGGGACAGTATCCTAACTATGGCTACACCTTC. Translation gives CASAPGQYPNYGYTF.

The rearrangement links TRBV19 to TRBJ2-7; 10 bases line up with TRBD1. The trim removed 7 bases at V and 6 bases at J, leaving 12 bases unmatched. The CDR3 runs to 15 residues. CDR1 LNHDA and CDR2 SQIVND come from the germline V gene (reference sequence). CDR3 in amino acids: CASNARDRGIGEQYF. The CDR3 DNA sequence: TGTGCCAGTAACGCTCGGGACAGGGGTATAGGCGAGCAGTACTTC.

The chain employs TRBV2 and TRBJ2-1; 7 bases are a match to TRBD2. The junction had 12 bases not matched to a gene; V was cut back by 8 bases and J by 5 bases. Germline CDR1 reads SNHLY; CDR2 reads FYNNEI. This CDR3 has 15 amino acids. CDR3 sequence reads: CASGILARGDNEQFF. The CDR3 DNA follows: TGTGCCAGCGGGATCCTTGCCCGGGGGGACAATGAGCAGTTCTTC.

The rearrangement links TRBV27 to TRBJ2-5; 7 bases are shared with TRBD1. The CDR3 covers 15 residues. V was pared by 3 bases and J by 4 bases, with 8 bases of the junction left unmatched. From germline, CDR1 is MNHEY and CDR2 SMNVEV (reference sequence). The CDR3 sequence: CASSFGSRDRETQYF. The CDR3 DNA is TGTGCCAGCAGTTTCGGATCCCGGGACAGAGAGACCCAGTACTTC.

V and J are TRBV24-1 and TRBJ1-2; 7 positions agree with TRBD1. The ends lost 5 bases at V and 8 bases at J; junction bases unmatched: 4. The V gene's germline CDR1 is KGHDR and CDR2 SFDVKD. The CDR3 contains 12 residues. The CDR3 protein is CATSGQGGGYTF. CDR3 nucleotide sequence: TGTGCCACCAGTGGACAGGGCGGGGGCTACACCTTC.

The chain has TRBV12-3 or TRBV12-4 and TRBJ1-2, with D tentatively TRBD1 (6 bases). The CDR3 totals 12 residues. The germline V and J ends were trimmed by 2 bases and 8 bases, with 9 bases remaining between them. The CDR3 loop is CASSLNREGYTF. The DNA for the CDR3 is TGTGCCAGCAGTTTAAACAGGGAAGGCTACACCTTC.

The rearrangement links TRBV5-1 to TRBJ1-1; D perhaps matches TRBD1 (6 bases). The V gene lost 1 base and the J gene lost 2 bases, with 12 bases spanning the gap. The CDR3 covers 15 residues. CDR1 is SGHRS, CDR2 YFSETQ, per germline. The CDR3 DNA reads TGCGCCAGCAGCTTGACTGACAGGCTCAACACTGAAGCTTTCTTT. It encodes CASSLTDRLNTEAFF.

The chain has TRBV2 and TRBJ2-2; D is undetermined. Germline V gives CDR1 SNHLY, CDR2 FYNNEI. The germline V and J ends were trimmed by 6 bases and 8 bases, with 13 bases remaining between them. The CDR3 contains 13 residues. In DNA form, the CDR3 reads TGTGCCAGCAGAACCGACATTGCTGGGGAGCTGTTTTTT. This encodes CASRTDIAGELFF.

This clone came up a few times. The chain has TRBV11-3 and TRBJ1-3; 9 bases line up with TRBD1. Germline V gives CDR1 SGHNT, CDR2 YENEEA. The CDR3 sequence is 15 residues long. V was pared by 5 bases and J by 2 bases, with 4 bases of the junction left unmatched. CDR3 residues: CASSPGQGPGNTIYF. CDR3 in DNA: TGTGCCAGCAGCCCGGGACAGGGTCCTGGAAACACCATATATTTT.

The chain carries TRBV19 and TRBJ1-5, with D tentatively TRBD1 (5 bases). CDR1 LNHDA and CDR2 SQIVND come from the germline V gene (reference sequence). V lost 7 bases to trimming and J lost 2 bases, with 9 bases between them. CDR3 length equals 13 residues. CDR3 sequence (DNA): TGTGCCAGTACAGGGATCCGCAATCAGCCCCAGCATTTT. It specifies CASTGIRNQPQHF.

The CDR3 DNA reads TGTGCCAGCAGCGTAGAGAGGGGAGGCGGCTACACCTTC. Translating it yields CASSVERGGGYTF. This chain connects TRBV9 to TRBJ1-2; D possibly corresponds to TRBD1 (5 bases). The CDR3 has 13 residues. The V end lost 0 bases, the J end lost 8 bases, and 11 bases lay between the germline ends. Germline assignment: CDR1 SGDLS and CDR2 YYNGEE.

This clone has just a few counts. The CDR3 DNA sequence: TGTGCCAGCAGCCAGACGGGGGGAGCTTATAGCAATCAGCCCCAGCATTTT. Its translation: CASSQTGGAYSNQPQHF. V and J are TRBV28 and TRBJ1-5; a weak D match, TRBD1 (5 bases). The V and J ends lost 6 bases and 0 bases respectively, with 18 bases between them. The CDR3 totals 17 residues. Germline values: CDR1 MDHEN, CDR2 SYDVKM.

This chain uses TRBV4-3 with TRBJ1-4; D is possibly TRBD1 (5 bases). The V and J ends lost 2 bases and 3 bases respectively, with 13 bases between them. Germline V CDR1 and CDR2: LGHNA, YSLEER. CDR3 length: 16 residues. This CDR3 is CASSQSPGPSNEKLFF. CDR3 bases: TGCGCCAGCAGCCAATCTCCAGGGCCTTCTAATGAAAAACTGTTTTTT.

V gene TRBV5-6 combines with J gene TRBJ1-1; tentative D call: TRBD1 (5 bases). V gave up 2 bases and J gave up 8 bases, with 10 bases separating them. This CDR3 region has 12 residues. Germline assignment: CDR1 SGHDT and CDR2 YYEEEE. Here the CDR3 DNA reads TGTGCCAGCAGCTTCGGGGGATCAGAAGCTTTCTTT. Its translation is CASSFGGSEAFF.

This rearrangement joins TRBV11-3 to TRBJ2-3; D gene ambiguous. The V and J ends lost 5 bases and 2 bases respectively, with 14 bases between them. Germline CDR1 reads SGHNT; CDR2 reads YENEEA. The CDR3 extends over 15 amino acids. CDR3 loop: CASSPSPIPTDTQYF. CDR3 coding DNA: TGTGCCAGCAGCCCCAGTCCGATCCCCACAGATACGCAGTATTTT. Combining the CDR3 with reference TRBV11-3 and TRBJ2-3 gives the whole variable domain EAGVVQSPRYKIIEKKQPVAFWCNPISGHNTLYWYLQNLGQGPELLIRYENEEAVDDSQLPKDRFSAERLKGVDSTLKIQPAELGDSAVYLCASSPSPIPTDTQYFGPGTRLTVL.

The rearrangement links TRBV27 to TRBJ1-5; TRBD1 aligns across 7 bases. V lost 3 bases, J lost 5 bases, and 4 bases stayed unmatched. Germline loops: CDR1 MNHEY, CDR2 SMNVEV (reference sequence). This CDR3 has 14 amino acids. The CDR3 sequence: CASSLGQHHQPQHF. CDR3 nucleotide sequence: TGTGCCAGCAGTTTGGGACAGCACCATCAGCCCCAGCATTTT.

V usage is TRBV4-1 and J usage is TRBJ2-5, with D possibly being TRBD2 (5 bases). Germline CDR1 reads MGHRA; CDR2 reads YSYEKL. The CDR3 runs 14 residues. V was trimmed by 3 bases and J by 5 bases, leaving 13 bases between them. The CDR3, as DNA: TGCGCCAGCAGCCATACCGGCCCGGGGGAGACCCAGTACTTC. This sequence encodes CASSHTGPGETQYF.

V is TRBV19 and J is TRBJ2-1; D not certain. The ends were cut back, 2 bases at V and 9 bases at J, with 11 bases in the middle. This CDR3 region has 13 residues. CDR1 is LNHDA, CDR2 SQIVND, per germline (reference sequence). The CDR3 bases are TGTGCCAGTAGTATACCCCTAGGTAGTGAGCAGTTCTTC. Translated: CASSIPLGSEQFF.